One and the same sample provided the 20 T cell receptor beta chains below, sequenced in a study of cytomegalovirus exposure and HLA in healthy donors. PCR was performed using 60 Vbeta and 13 Jbeta primers. Here immunoSEQ multiplex PCR was the method, and the copy in TCRdb shows in-frame clones only, minus some. The sample lists around 150,000 clones, 80% occurring once. The sample taken for sequencing was PBMCs. Receptors were obtained from a male donor in good health and CMV-seropositive.

The J gene is TRBJ2-3, the V gene TRBV29-1, with TRBD2 as a possible D gene (6 bases). Trimming pared 7 bases from V and 2 bases from J, leaving 13 bases between. The CDR3 runs to 13 residues. CDR1 is SQVTM, CDR2 ANQGSEA, per germline. CDR3 loop: CSAIAEATDTQYF. In nucleotides, the CDR3 is TGCAGCGCCATAGCGGAGGCCACAGATACGCAGTATTTT.

Of note for this clone: One end of the junction fails to match germline, which may point to a read error. The CDR3 here is CASSLGWTGRDYGYTF. The CDR3 coding sequence is TGTGCTAGCAGCTTAGGTTGGACAGGGCGGGACTATGGCTACACCTTC. The chain recombines TRBV7-7 with TRBJ1-2; the match to TRBD1 covers 8 bases. The CDR3 length is 16 residues. CDR1 and CDR2 from the germline V gene are SSHAT and FNYEAQ (reference sequence).

The V and J genes are TRBV7-2 and TRBJ2-1; TRBD2 agrees at 8 bases. J was trimmed by 11 bases and V by 6 bases; bases with no gene match: 12. Germline CDR1 is SGHTA and CDR2 is FQGNSA. CDR3 length: 14 amino acids. This chain's CDR3 is CASRALESGSKQFF. CDR3 nucleotide sequence: TGTGCCAGCAGGGCCCTCGAGAGCGGGAGTAAGCAGTTCTTC.

V usage is TRBV19 and J usage is TRBJ2-1; TRBD2 matches 14 bases. The germline V gene has CDR1 LNHDA and CDR2 SQIVND (reference sequence). V lost 5 bases and J lost 8; bases outside the gene matches: 8. This CDR3 region has 16 residues. The CDR3 loop reads CASSDPGLAGVDEQFF. The CDR3, as DNA: TGTGCCAGTAGTGATCCGGGACTAGCGGGAGTCGATGAGCAGTTCTTC.

The chain is built from TRBV7-9 and TRBJ2-2; TRBD2 matches 10 bases. Germline V gene sequence: CDR1 SEHNR, CDR2 FQNEAQ (reference sequence). The CDR3 covers 18 residues. Trimming cost V 7 bases and J 7 bases; bases outside gene matches: 18. The chain's CDR3 is CASTDSTWYPSGGGELFF. DNA of the CDR3: TGTGCCAGCACGGACTCCACGTGGTATCCTAGCGGGGGCGGGGAGCTGTTTTTT.

The chain combines TRBV7-6 with TRBJ2-7; TRBD2 aligns across 7 bases. V lost 3 bases, J lost 3 bases, and 11 bases stayed unmatched. Per germline, CDR1 SGHVS and CDR2 FNYEAQ. The length of the CDR3 is 16 residues. CDR3 in amino acids: CASSLKLGREGYEQYF. In nucleotides, the CDR3 is TGTGCCAGCAGCTTGAAGCTTGGGAGGGAGGGCTACGAGCAGTACTTC.

This sequence joins TRBV5-1 and TRBJ1-1; the match to TRBD1 covers 7 bases. The CDR3 spans 14 residues. With 2 bases clipped from V and 5 bases from J, the junction kept 6 bases outside the gene matches. The germline gives CDR1 SGHRS, CDR2 YFSETQ. CDR3 amino acids: CASSFTGAKTEAFF. For the CDR3, the DNA is TGCGCCAGCAGCTTCACAGGGGCGAAAACTGAAGCTTTCTTT.

The V call is TRBV7-8, the J call TRBJ2-3; a weak D match, TRBD2 (6 bases). This CDR3 has 14 amino acids. V was shortened by 3 bases and J by 3 bases, with 10 bases between the two germline ends. In germline, CDR1 is SGHVS, CDR2 FQNEAQ. The CDR3 loop is CASSFRTMTDTQYF. CDR3 DNA: TGTGCCAGCAGCTTCAGGACTATGACAGATACGCAGTATTTT.

V gene TRBV27 combines with J gene TRBJ2-1; no reliable D call. Germline loops: CDR1 MNHEY, CDR2 SMNVEV (reference sequence). Between the trimmed V and J ends, which lost 0 bases and 8 bases, there was a span of 8 bases. This CDR3 is 13 amino acids long. CDR3 bases: TGTGCCAGCAGTTTATCTTTGGGCTATGAGCAGTTCTTC. Its protein is CASSLSLGYEQFF.

The chain joins TRBV5-6 to TRBJ2-7; D might be TRBD1 (6 bases). The ends were cut back, 4 bases at V and 2 bases at J, with 10 bases in the middle. The CDR3 totals 13 residues. Germline CDR1 and CDR2: SGHDT and YYEEEE. This CDR3 is CASSPPGAYEQYF. CDR3 coding DNA: TGTGCCAGCAGCCCCCCAGGGGCCTACGAGCAGTACTTC.

Only a few counts were recorded for this clone. This chain joins TRBV30 and TRBJ1-2, with no clear D. Germline V gene lookup returns CDR1 GTSNPN and CDR2 SVGIG (reference sequence). Trimming cost V 0 bases and J 8 bases, with 10 bases left between them. This CDR3 comprises 12 residues. Written as DNA, the CDR3 is TGTGCCTGGAGTGTATTGGCAGGCGGCTACACCTTC. As protein: CAWSVLAGGYTF.

With regard to this clone: Germline is not matched at one junction end, which may reflect a read error. This chain joins TRBV7-7 and TRBJ2-1; 10 nucleotides agree with TRBD1. This CDR3 is 13 amino acids long. Germline assignment: CDR1 SSHAT and CDR2 FNYEAQ (reference sequence). This CDR3 is CASSLDRGREQFF. For the CDR3, the DNA is TGTGCTAGCAGCTTAGACAGGGGGCGAGAGCAGTTCTTC.

This chain joins TRBV29-1 and TRBJ2-5; 10 positions agree with TRBD2. The CDR3 totals 14 residues. Germline V gene data show CDR1 as SQVTM and CDR2 as ANQGSEA. V shed 4 bases and J 5 bases; nucleotides not matched to a gene: 7. The CDR3 DNA is TGCAGCGTTGGAAGCGGGAGGGCCCGGGAGACCCAGTACTTC. This gives the protein CSVGSGRARETQYF.

This clone has only one observation. The rearrangement joins TRBV7-9 to TRBJ2-3; tentative D call: TRBD2 (7 bases). Germline loops: CDR1 SEHNR, CDR2 FQNEAQ (reference sequence). V was clipped by 3 bases and J by 0 bases, with 19 bases between them. The CDR3 extends over 18 amino acids. As DNA, the CDR3 is TGTGCCAGCAGCTTGGCCACTGAAGGGGGAGGGAGCACAGATACGCAGTATTTT. Its protein is CASSLATEGGGSTDTQYF.

The chain carries TRBV14 and TRBJ1-1; no reliable D call. Germline values: CDR1 SGHDN, CDR2 FVKESK. V lost 5 bases and J lost 1, with 14 bases in between. The CDR3 is 15 residues long. The CDR3 region is CASSTLAGGNTEAFF. DNA for the CDR3: TGTGCCAGCAGCACCTTAGCGGGCGGGAACACTGAAGCTTTCTTT.

This clone appeared a few times. The rearrangement links TRBV18 to TRBJ2-5, with D tentatively TRBD2 (6 bases). Per the germline V gene, CDR1 is KGHSH and CDR2 is LQKENI. V lost 3 bases and J 5 bases, leaving 13 bases between the germline ends. CDR3 length: 14 residues. CDR3 bases: TGTGCCAGCTCACCGGCTGGAGGGCAGGAGACCCAGTACTTC. This sequence encodes CASSPAGGQETQYF.

DNA of the CDR3: TGTGCCAGCAGCCCCCGTCCGAACACCGGGGAGCTGTTTTTT. Encoded protein: CASSPRPNTGELFF. The rearrangement links TRBV11-2 to TRBJ2-2; no firm D call. Deletions cut 5 bases from V and 0 bases from J, with 7 bases between. This CDR3 region has 14 residues. CDR1 is SGHAT and CDR2 is FQNNGV in the germline V gene.

The chain combines TRBV6-1 with TRBJ2-7, with 7 bases matching TRBD1. Losses at the gene ends were 5 bases for V and 3 bases for J; bases not matched to a gene: 10. Germline CDR1 is MNHNS and CDR2 is SASEGT. The CDR3 consists of 15 residues. CDR3 nucleotides: TGTGCCAGCAGTCTACAGCCGACAGGGTTCTACGAGCAGTACTTC. Its protein is CASSLQPTGFYEQYF.

The chain joins TRBV30 to TRBJ1-1, with 7 bases fitting TRBD1. Trimming took 3 bases from V and 4 from J; bases not matched to a gene: 5. The CDR3 has 13 residues. Germline CDR1 and CDR2: GTSNPN and SVGIG (reference sequence). CDR3 protein: CAWRPGGITEAFF. CDR3 coding DNA: TGTGCCTGGAGACCAGGGGGAATCACTGAAGCTTTCTTT.

J is TRBJ2-2 and V is TRBV5-1; 8 nucleotides match TRBD2. Germline CDR1 is SGHRS and CDR2 is YFSETQ. V gave up 0 bases and J gave up 3 bases; unmatched junction bases: 4. The CDR3 is 16 amino acids. The CDR3 protein is CASSLVPGGDTGELFF. Written as DNA, the CDR3 is TGCGCCAGCAGCTTGGTTCCCGGGGGGGACACCGGGGAGCTGTTTTTT.